This entry lists 31 T cell receptor beta chains sequenced from one sample in a study of blood T cell repertoires in COVID-19. The data were produced by immunoSEQ multiplex PCR, yet TCRdb's version contains in-frame clones alone and is incomplete. The sample lists about 310,000 clones, approximately 81% occurring once. The sample was PBMCs or T cells enriched from blood (not recorded which). The source is a woman in her 30s who had been exposed to COVID-19.

The chain has TRBV5-7 and TRBJ1-1; no clear D. TRBV5-7 is given ORF status, its function remaining uncertain. The CDR3 length is 10 residues. The ends were cut back, 8 bases at V and 3 bases at J, with 5 bases in the middle. CDR3 DNA: TGTGCCAGACTTTACACTGAAGCTTTCTTT. This codes for CARLYTEAFF.

The genes are TRBV28 and TRBJ2-1; TRBD2 matches at 10 bases. Germline lookup yields CDR1 MDHEN and CDR2 SYDVKM. The V segment lost 5 bases and the J segment 4 bases; nucleotides outside the gene matches: 8. This CDR3 has 16 amino acids. The CDR3 protein is CASSSTSGESYNEQFF. In DNA, the CDR3 is TGTGCCAGCAGTAGCACTAGCGGGGAGTCTTACAATGAGCAGTTCTTC.

The chain employs TRBV5-5 and TRBJ1-5, with 8 bases that match TRBD1. Germline CDR1 and CDR2: SGHKS and YYEKEE (reference sequence). Trimming removed 4 bases from V and 1 base from J; junction bases left unmatched: 10. The length of the CDR3 is 17 residues. The CDR3 spells CASSTGQGGSSNQPQHF. CDR3 coding DNA: TGTGCCAGCAGCACCGGACAGGGCGGATCAAGCAATCAGCCCCAGCATTTT.

The chain recombines TRBV9 with TRBJ2-7; D might be TRBD2 (7 bases). Germline V gives CDR1 SGDLS, CDR2 YYNGEE. The V gene lost 0 bases and the J gene lost 5 bases, with 18 bases spanning the gap. This CDR3 comprises 16 residues. This chain's CDR3 is CASSVDPGGPRDEQYF. The CDR3 DNA reads as TGTGCCAGCAGCGTAGACCCCGGGGGGCCACGGGACGAGCAGTACTTC.

CDR3 region: CASSGGTSGRNEQFF. Written as DNA, the CDR3 is TGTGCCAGCAGCGGCGGGACTAGCGGGAGAAATGAGCAGTTCTTC. The J gene is TRBJ2-1, the V gene TRBV11-3, with 14 bases aligning to TRBD2. J was trimmed by 7 bases and V by 5 bases; bases with no gene match: 4. Germline loops: CDR1 SGHNT, CDR2 YENEEA. The CDR3 has 15 amino acids. Looking up the rest from reference TRBV11-3 and TRBJ2-1 gives the full variable domain: EAGVVQSPRYKIIEKKQPVAFWCNPISGHNTLYWYLQNLGQGPELLIRYENEEAVDDSQLPKDRFSAERLKGVDSTLKIQPAELGDSAVYLCASSGGTSGRNEQFFGPGTRLTVL.

The chain's CDR3 is CASRDDRNYGYTF. In DNA form, the CDR3 reads TGTGCCAGCAGGGATGACAGGAACTATGGCTACACCTTC. The chain has TRBV28 and TRBJ1-2; D is possibly TRBD1 (6 bases). Germline V gene lookup returns CDR1 MDHEN and CDR2 SYDVKM. The V and J ends lost 6 bases and 2 bases respectively, with 10 bases between them. The CDR3 runs to 13 residues.

The chain carries TRBV10-3 and TRBJ1-6; TRBD1 agrees at 8 bases. The length of the CDR3 is 16 residues. The germline V gene has CDR1 ENHRY and CDR2 SYGVKD. The J segment lost 5 bases and the V segment lost 4 bases, leaving 7 bases of the junction unmatched. The CDR3 protein is CAISGQGQGNNSPLHF. CDR3 nucleotide sequence: TGTGCCATCAGTGGACAGGGGCAAGGGAATAATTCACCCCTCCACTTT.

The V gene is TRBV7-2, the J gene TRBJ1-3; tentative D call: TRBD1 (5 bases). Germline loops: CDR1 SGHTA, CDR2 FQGNSA. This CDR3 is built from 15 residues. Trimming cost V 4 bases and J 0 bases, with 10 bases left between them. DNA of the CDR3: TGTGCCAGCAGCTGGACAACCAGCTCTGGAAACACCATATATTTT. Amino acids: CASSWTTSSGNTIYF.

The rearrangement uses TRBV5-1 and TRBJ1-4, with D possibly being TRBD1 (6 bases). The V and J ends lost 3 bases and 5 bases respectively, with 14 bases between them. CDR1 is SGHRS and CDR2 is YFSETQ in the germline V gene. The length of the CDR3 is 15 residues. The CDR3 spells CASSSGAMPNEKLFF. The CDR3 nucleotides are TGCGCCAGCAGCTCAGGGGCGATGCCAAATGAAAAACTGTTTTTT.

This sequence joins TRBV3-1 (or the pseudogene TRBV3-2) and TRBJ1-6, with TRBD1 identical over 9 bases. The trim removed 3 bases at V and 8 bases at J, leaving 8 bases unmatched. From germline, CDR1 is LGHDT and CDR2 YNNKEL (reference sequence). CDR3 size: 16 residues. The DNA for the CDR3 is TGTGCCAGCAGCCAGGATGGGACAGGGCTGTATTCACCCCTCCACTTT. This encodes CASSQDGTGLYSPLHF.

CDR3 in DNA: TGTGCCAGCAGTTTAGGGGCAGGGGGGACCTACGAGCAGTACTTC. Its translation is CASSLGAGGTYEQYF. The V and J genes are TRBV28 and TRBJ2-7; TRBD1 might be the D (7 bases). The CDR3 is 15 residues long. The germline V gene encodes CDR1 MDHEN and CDR2 SYDVKM. V gave up 2 bases and J gave up 2 bases, with 13 bases separating them. Full variable domain (outside the CDR3, taken from reference TRBV28 and TRBJ2-7): DVKVTQSSRYLVKRTGEKVFLECVQDMDHENMFWYRQDPGLGLRLIYFSYDVKMKEKGDIPEGYSVSREKKERFSLILESASTNQTSMYLCASSLGAGGTYEQYFGPGTRLTVT.

There are many counts of this clone. The chain is built from TRBV7-8 and TRBJ1-2, with TRBD1 identical over 11 bases. The CDR3 is 15 amino acids. Trimming at V came to 2 bases and at J to 6 bases, leaving 5 bases not matched to a gene. Germline assignment: CDR1 SGHVS and CDR2 FQNEAQ. CDR3 sequence: CASSLRPGQGDGYTF. Here the CDR3 DNA reads TGTGCCAGCAGCTTACGTCCGGGACAGGGGGATGGCTACACCTTC.

The chain employs TRBV29-1 and TRBJ2-1, with 15 bases fitting TRBD2. J lost 9 bases, V lost 7 bases, and 7 bases had no gene match. Germline values: CDR1 SQVTM, CDR2 ANQGSEA. CDR3 length: 14 residues. The CDR3 bases are TGCAGCGCCGGACTAGCGGGAGGGGGAAGTGAGCAGTTCTTC. Its protein product is CSAGLAGGGSEQFF.

This clone has a single count. The rearrangement uses TRBV19 and TRBJ2-7; D remains ambiguous. Germline V gene data show CDR1 as LNHDA and CDR2 as SQIVND (reference sequence). CDR3 size: 15 residues. V lost 5 bases to trimming and J lost 2 bases, with 16 bases between them. The CDR3 DNA follows: TGTGCCAGTAGTGCGGTGGCTCGCACACCCTACGAGCAGTACTTC. This encodes CASSAVARTPYEQYF.

The chain carries TRBV3-1 (or the pseudogene TRBV3-2) and TRBJ2-7; weak D call: TRBD2 (6 bases). Germline CDR1 reads LGHDT; CDR2 reads YNNKEL (reference sequence). Trimming left V 0 bases short and J 1 base short, with 13 bases between. The CDR3 is 16 amino acids. CDR3 nucleotides: TGTGCCAGCAGCCAAGAGGGCGCGGGGTCATCCTACGAGCAGTACTTC. Its protein product is CASSQEGAGSSYEQYF.

The chain joins TRBV6-2 or TRBV6-3 to TRBJ2-3; 7 bases are shared with TRBD2. The CDR3 contains 17 residues. The ends lost 3 bases at V and 0 bases at J; junction bases unmatched: 9. Germline values: CDR1 MNHEY, CDR2 SVGEGT. The CDR3 loop reads CASSYELAVISTDTQYF. The DNA for the CDR3 is TGTGCCAGCAGTTATGAGCTAGCGGTGATTAGCACAGATACGCAGTATTTT.

V is TRBV7-5 and J is TRBJ2-1; the tabulated D call, TRBD2, remains unverified against the DNA. TRBV7-5 represents a pseudogene. The CDR3 is made up of 24 amino acids. The CDR3 DNA reads as TGTGTCAGAAGCTTACTAGCCCCTCTCGCCGGGACTAGCGGGAGCCAAAGACCCTACAATGAGCAGTTCTTC. Amino acids: CVRSLLAPLAGTSGSQRPYNEQFF.

The V call is TRBV24-1, the J call TRBJ2-5, with a tentative D call TRBD2 (5 bases). Trimming cost V 4 bases and J 3 bases, with 14 bases left between them. Germline V gives CDR1 KGHDR, CDR2 SFDVKD. The CDR3 has 15 amino acids. CDR3 region: CATSETRREKETQYF. As DNA, the CDR3 is TGTGCCACCAGTGAAACCCGACGGGAAAAAGAGACCCAGTACTTC.

The count of this clone is one. The V call is TRBV7-6, the J call TRBJ2-7, with 15 bases aligning to TRBD2. Trimming took 3 bases from V and 3 from J; bases not matched to a gene: 3. The germline V gene has CDR1 SGHVS and CDR2 FNYEAQ. The CDR3 spans 16 residues. The CDR3 sequence: CASSLGLAGGGYEQYF. The CDR3, as DNA: TGTGCCAGCAGCTTGGGACTAGCGGGGGGAGGCTACGAGCAGTACTTC.

The chain uses TRBV19 and TRBJ1-3, with no clear D. V was cut by 3 bases and J by 0 bases, with 6 bases left in between. Germline-derived CDR1 and CDR2 are LNHDA and SQIVND (reference sequence). The CDR3 loop spans 14 amino acids. The CDR3 DNA reads TGTGCCAGTAGTATTGAGGGCTCTGGAAACACCATATATTTT. Translation gives CASSIEGSGNTIYF.

This chain connects TRBV28 to TRBJ2-7; D is possibly TRBD1 (6 bases). V lost 3 bases, J lost 5 bases, and 17 bases lay in between. Germline loops: CDR1 MDHEN, CDR2 SYDVKM. This CDR3 is built from 15 residues. In nucleotides, the CDR3 is TGTGCCAGCAGTTTTCAGACAGGTCCTATGGACGAGCAGTACTTC. It yields the protein CASSFQTGPMDEQYF.

J is TRBJ2-7 and V is TRBV28, with a possible D match to TRBD2 (5 bases). Trimming removed 5 bases at V and 4 bases at J, with 21 bases between. The CDR3 totals 16 residues. From germline, CDR1 is MDHEN and CDR2 SYDVKM. CDR3 region: CASSLPPEDGKYEQYF. CDR3 sequence (DNA): TGTGCCAGCAGTCTTCCACCCGAGGACGGGAAATACGAGCAGTACTTC.

This chain connects TRBV15 to TRBJ2-1; tentative D call: TRBD1 (7 bases). Per the germline V gene, CDR1 is LNHNV and CDR2 is YYDKDF (reference sequence). The CDR3 covers 15 residues. Trimming took off 4 bases at V and 4 bases at J, with 14 bases between the two ends. The CDR3 spells CATSKRDSGYNEQFF. CDR3 DNA: TGTGCCACCAGCAAAAGGGACAGCGGGTACAATGAGCAGTTCTTC.

V gene TRBV30 combines with J gene TRBJ2-6, with TRBD1 matching 8 bases. Germline CDR1 and CDR2: GTSNPN and SVGIG (reference sequence). The CDR3 sequence is 14 residues long. Unmatched junction bases numbered 5, after V lost 6 bases and J lost 4 bases. The CDR3 nucleotides are TGTGCCTGCCAGGACAGGGCCGGGGCCAACGTCCTGACTTTC. Encoded protein: CACQDRAGANVLTF. The variable domain in full, completed from reference TRBV30 and TRBJ2-6, reads SQTIHQWPATLVQPVGSPLSLECTVEGTSNPNLYWYRQAAGRGLQLLFYSVGIGQISSEVPQNLSASRPQDRQFILSSKKLLLSDSGFYLCACQDRAGANVLTFGAGSRLTVL.

The V and J genes are TRBV5-4 and TRBJ2-3, with 7 bases aligning to TRBD2. This CDR3 comprises 14 residues. V dropped 0 bases and J dropped 4; count of bases not matched to a gene: 2. From germline, CDR1 is SGHNT and CDR2 YYREEE (reference sequence). CDR3 coding DNA: TGTGCCAGCAGCTTGGACGCGGGAGCAGATACGCAGTATTTT. This encodes CASSLDAGADTQYF. The whole variable domain, filled in from reference TRBV5-4 and TRBJ2-3, reads ETGVTQSPTHLIKTRGQQVTLRCSSQSGHNTVSWYQQALGQGPQFIFQYYREEENGRGNFPPRFSGLQFPNYSSELNVNALELDDSALYLCASSLDAGADTQYFGPGTRLTVL.

Regarding this clone: Other nucleotide sequences from this sample produce the same CDR3. The gene calls are TRBV28 and TRBJ2-2; the D gene is possibly TRBD2 (5 bases). V shed 5 bases and J shed 7 bases, with 8 bases lying between them. Germline V CDR1 and CDR2: MDHEN, SYDVKM. The CDR3 loop spans 12 amino acids. This CDR3 reads CASSSSGGELFF. Written as DNA, the CDR3 is TGTGCCAGCAGTAGCAGCGGCGGGGAGCTGTTTTTT.

The CDR3 region has the DNA TGCGCCAGCAGCGCTCCGGGACAGTCGACTGAGCAGTTCTTC. Translating it yields CASSAPGQSTEQFF. The chain uses TRBV4-1 and TRBJ2-1; the match to TRBD1 covers 7 bases. Germline CDR1 reads MGHRA; CDR2 reads YSYEKL. The CDR3 contains 14 residues. Losses at the gene ends were 5 bases for V and 9 bases for J; bases not matched to a gene: 10.

The chain has TRBV28 and TRBJ1-1; D uncertain. Trimming shortened V by 2 bases and J by 7 bases, and 11 bases separated the two germline ends. This CDR3 spans 13 amino acids. Germline V gene lookup returns CDR1 MDHEN and CDR2 SYDVKM. This chain's CDR3 is CASSLDLGGEAFF. The CDR3 DNA reads as TGTGCCAGCAGTTTAGATTTGGGAGGTGAAGCTTTCTTT.

This clone was observed a single time. The chain recombines TRBV2 with TRBJ2-5; D not resolved. Trimming left V 4 bases short and J 4 bases short, with 19 bases between. CDR3 length equals 16 residues. CDR1 and CDR2 (germline): SNHLY, FYNNEI. CDR3 loop: CASSGSRRVQLETQYF. CDR3 nucleotides: TGTGCCAGCAGTGGGAGTAGGAGAGTTCAGCTAGAGACCCAGTACTTC. The full variable domain, rest sourced from reference TRBV2 and TRBJ2-5, is EPEVTQTPSHQVTQMGQEVILRCVPISNHLYFYWYRQILGQKVEFLVSFYNNEISEKSEIFDDQFSVERPDGSNFTLKIRSTKLEDSAMYFCASSGSRRVQLETQYFGPGTRLLVL.

V is TRBV7-3 and J is TRBJ2-2; perhaps TRBD2 as D (5 bases). Germline loops: CDR1 SGHTA, CDR2 FQGTGA. V was cut by 1 base and J by 5 bases, with 8 bases left in between. This CDR3 is 14 amino acids long. As DNA, the CDR3 is TGTGCCAGCAGCTTAATCGGGGAAACCGGGGAGCTGTTTTTT. This encodes CASSLIGETGELFF.

The chain employs TRBV7-9 and TRBJ1-2; D is ambiguous. Trimming shortened V by 1 base and J by 5 bases, and 11 bases separated the two germline ends. CDR1 SEHNR and CDR2 FQNEAQ come from the germline V gene (reference sequence). This CDR3 region has 14 residues. CDR3 nucleotide sequence: TGTGCCAGCAGCTTAGGTGTGGGCAAATATGGCTACACCTTC. As protein: CASSLGVGKYGYTF.